This note documents a single T cell receptor beta chain sequence. The ends were cut back, 7 bases at V and 4 bases at J, with 20 bases in the middle. The CDR3 sequence is 16 residues long. Germline CDR1 SGHAT, CDR2 FQNNGV. The data were taken from a study of shared T cell receptors in the human thymus. Clones were read by immunoSEQ multiplex PCR, and TCRdb kept only the in-frame ones, dropping some. The sample consists of 500,000 to 750,000 clones, roughly 88% of them appearing once. These data were also reused for a study on human thymus T cells. Per that study: Corrective surgery for congenital heart defects was being performed on the healthy Finnish infants who were the donors. Resections removed during corrective heart surgery provided the thymus tissue used. Gene usage for V and J segments appeared biased in thymic and blood repertoires.

The TCR comes from a boy younger than two with a congenital heart defect. The rearrangement joins TRBV11-2 to TRBJ2-1, with D perhaps TRBD1 (6 bases). Input material: thymocytes. The CDR3 DNA follows: TGTGCCAGCACCCCCCGAAACAGGGAAAGGTACAATGAGCAGTTCTTC. Translated: CASTPRNRERYNEQFF.